The 22 T cell receptor beta chains below were found in one sample sequenced in a study of shared clonotypes between healthy human individuals. As defined, naive CD8 cells were CD45RO-negative and positively selected for CCR7, with terminally differentiated effector memory CD45RA+ cells excluded. Sequencing used immunoSEQ multiplex PCR; TCRdb keeps in-frame clones, though not all of them. This table holds about 580,000 clones, 95% to 98% found once. Material for sequencing was naive CD8+ T cells sorted from blood. The origin of the receptors is a man in his thirties or forties in good health.

As concerns this clone: One junction end does not reproduce the germline sequence, and a read error may be involved. The chain has TRBV7-6 and TRBJ2-7, with 7 bases matching TRBD1. Germline loops: CDR1 SGHVS, CDR2 FNYEAQ. This CDR3 comprises 15 residues. CDR3 residues: CASSLGPQGPYEQYF. The CDR3, as DNA: TGTGCTAGCAGCTTGGGGCCACAGGGGCCCTACGAGCAGTACTTC. The entire variable domain, with the rest obtained from reference TRBV7-6 and TRBJ2-7, is as follows: GAGVSQSPRYKVTKRGQDVALRCDPISGHVSLYWYRQALGQGPEFLTYFNYEAQQDKSGLPNDRFSAERPEGSISTLTIQRTEQRDSAMYRCASSLGPQGPYEQYFGPGTRLTVT.

The chain joins TRBV30 to TRBJ2-5; TRBD2 might be the D (5 bases). This CDR3 comprises 15 residues. The ends were cut back, 1 base at V and 7 bases at J, with 19 bases in the middle. The germline V gene has CDR1 GTSNPN and CDR2 SVGIG (reference sequence). The CDR3 loop is CAWSADLGGFGTQYF. The CDR3 region has the DNA TGTGCCTGGAGTGCCGATCTAGGAGGATTCGGGACCCAGTACTTC.

The chain couples TRBV2 to TRBJ2-7, with 9 positions matching TRBD1. After removal of 4 bases from V and 5 bases from J, the junction contained 12 bases not matched to a gene. Germline-derived CDR1 and CDR2 are SNHLY and FYNNEI. The CDR3 is 16 residues long. The CDR3 spells CASSGEQQGAVNEQYF. As DNA, the CDR3 is TGTGCCAGCAGTGGAGAACAACAGGGGGCGGTTAACGAGCAGTACTTC.

The chain recombines TRBV5-6 with TRBJ1-3, with D perhaps matching TRBD1 (5 bases). The germline gives CDR1 SGHDT, CDR2 YYEEEE. The CDR3 runs to 12 residues. V lost 4 bases and J lost 6, with 8 bases in between. The CDR3, as DNA: TGTGCCAGCAGCGGGGCCGAAAACACCATATATTTT. This sequence encodes CASSGAENTIYF.

V and J are TRBV28 and TRBJ2-7, with D possibly matching TRBD2 (6 bases). The CDR3 spans 16 residues. Trimming shortened V by 1 base and J by 2 bases, and 15 bases separated the two germline ends. The germline V gene has CDR1 MDHEN and CDR2 SYDVKM. The CDR3 DNA reads as TGTGCCAGCAGTTTATCCGTCGGGACTGGGACCTACGAGCAGTACTTC. Translated: CASSLSVGTGTYEQYF.

In the case of this clone: This sample includes further DNA sequences coding for the same CDR3. The chain recombines TRBV11-2 with TRBJ2-1, with a weak D call TRBD1 (6 bases). The germline V and J ends were trimmed by 0 bases and 4 bases, with 10 bases remaining between them. The CDR3 spans 15 residues. Germline V lookup: CDR1 SGHAT, CDR2 FQNNGV. The CDR3 is CASSLEGGSYNEQFF. As DNA, the CDR3 is TGTGCCAGCAGCTTAGAAGGGGGATCTTACAATGAGCAGTTCTTC.

The chain carries TRBV27 and TRBJ2-1; possible D gene TRBD1, 7 bases. Per germline, CDR1 MNHEY and CDR2 SMNVEV (reference sequence). The CDR3 contains 15 residues. V was shortened by 3 bases and J by 3 bases, with 12 bases between the two germline ends. CDR3 DNA sequence: TGTGCCAGCAGTTTCCCAGGGGGGATCTACAATGAGCAGTTCTTC. Residues: CASSFPGGIYNEQFF.

Here the CDR3 reads CASSLGVQGTDTQYF. The CDR3 bases are TGTGCCAGCAGTTTAGGGGTACAGGGAACAGATACGCAGTATTTT. The chain employs TRBV27 and TRBJ2-3; tentative D call: TRBD1 (6 bases). The germline gives CDR1 MNHEY, CDR2 SMNVEV (reference sequence). V was cut by 2 bases and J by 3 bases, with 12 bases left in between. The CDR3 consists of 15 residues.

The chain is built from TRBV29-1 and TRBJ2-2; 10 bases map to TRBD1. J gave up 6 bases and V 8 bases, and 3 bases lay outside the gene matches. The germline V gene has CDR1 SQVTM and CDR2 ANQGSEA. The CDR3 has 12 residues. The CDR3 DNA follows: TGCAGCACAGGGACAGGGGCCGGGGAGCTGTTTTTT. Translated, it gives CSTGTGAGELFF.

The chain links TRBV5-1 to TRBJ1-1; perhaps TRBD1 as D (6 bases). The V end lost 4 bases, the J end lost 0 bases, and 10 bases lay between the germline ends. The length of the CDR3 is 14 residues. Germline lookup yields CDR1 SGHRS and CDR2 YFSETQ. The CDR3 region is CASSTGQLNTEAFF. DNA for the CDR3: TGCGCCAGCAGCACTGGACAGTTGAACACTGAAGCTTTCTTT.

The chain links TRBV6-6 to TRBJ2-1; TRBD2 aligns across 8 bases. Trimming cost V 11 bases and J 8 bases; bases outside gene matches: 11. This CDR3 has 13 residues. CDR1 MNHNY and CDR2 SVGAGI come from the germline V gene (reference sequence). In nucleotides, the CDR3 is TGTGCCTTGGGAGCGGGAGTTATCGATGAGCAGTTCTTC. Amino acid sequence: CALGAGVIDEQFF.

Comments on this clone: Other DNA sequences within the sample encode an identical CDR3. The gene calls are TRBV5-1 and TRBJ2-5, with 8 bases aligning to TRBD2. Per germline, CDR1 SGHRS and CDR2 YFSETQ. This CDR3 is built from 15 residues. V lost 0 bases and J lost 2; bases outside the gene matches: 3. The CDR3, as DNA: TGCGCCAGCAGCTTGGTGGCGGGAGGACAAGAGACCCAGTACTTC. Amino acid sequence: CASSLVAGGQETQYF.

This sequence joins TRBV2 and TRBJ2-3; D remains ambiguous. The V end lost 5 bases, the J end lost 0 bases, and 3 bases lay between the germline ends. Looked up from germline, CDR1 is SNHLY and CDR2 is FYNNEI. This CDR3 comprises 12 residues. DNA of the CDR3: TGTGCCAGCAGTTATAGCACAGATACGCAGTATTTT. Its protein product is CASSYSTDTQYF.

V gene TRBV13 combines with J gene TRBJ2-5, with TRBD2 matching over 9 bases. V dropped 1 base and J dropped 4; count of bases not matched to a gene: 4. This CDR3 is 15 amino acids long. Germline V gene lookup returns CDR1 PRHDT and CDR2 FYEKMQ (reference sequence). The CDR3 DNA follows: TGTGCCAGCAGCTTAGTGACTAGCGGACGAGAGACCCAGTACTTC. Protein sequence: CASSLVTSGRETQYF.

The chain combines TRBV11-2 with TRBJ2-3; 8 nucleotides line up with TRBD2. V was pared by 1 base and J by 4 bases, with 7 bases of the junction left unmatched. The CDR3 has 16 amino acids. Germline CDR1 SGHAT, CDR2 FQNNGV. The CDR3 nucleotides are TGTGCCAGCAGCTTAGTTCCGGGAGGGCCCGCAGATACGCAGTATTTT. This sequence encodes CASSLVPGGPADTQYF.

This chain links TRBV14 with TRBJ2-3; weak D call: TRBD1 (5 bases). Per germline, CDR1 SGHDN and CDR2 FVKESK. V lost 3 bases and J lost 4, with 17 bases in between. The CDR3 runs to 16 residues. The CDR3 DNA reads TGTGCCAGCAGCCACTCTCAGGGCCCTGTTCCAGATACGCAGTATTTT. Translated, it gives CASSHSQGPVPDTQYF.

This clone was counted a single time. The chain employs TRBV5-1 and TRBJ2-1; tentatively, D is TRBD1 (6 bases). This CDR3 is built from 16 residues. The germline V and J ends were trimmed by 0 bases and 6 bases, with 16 bases remaining between them. CDR1 and CDR2 from the germline V gene are SGHRS and YFSETQ. The CDR3 sequence is CASSLESGGAVNEQFF. Written as DNA, the CDR3 is TGCGCCAGCAGCTTGGAATCTGGGGGCGCAGTCAATGAGCAGTTCTTC.

This clone appeared a single time. The chain recombines TRBV7-9 with TRBJ2-7; D gene unclear. From germline, CDR1 is SEHNR and CDR2 FQNEAQ (reference sequence). Trimming took 5 bases from V and 0 from J, leaving 8 bases between them. CDR3 length: 13 amino acids. The CDR3 DNA reads TGTGCCAGCAGCCCATACAACTCCTACGAGCAGTACTTC. Translated, it gives CASSPYNSYEQYF.

The count of this clone is one. J is TRBJ2-5 and V is TRBV11-2; TRBD2 matches at 7 bases. CDR1 is SGHAT, CDR2 FQNNGV, per germline. The CDR3 is 14 residues long. J was trimmed by 1 base and V by 4 bases; bases with no gene match: 3. In DNA form, the CDR3 reads TGTGCCAGCAGCTCTCGACTAGCCCAAGAGACCCAGTACTTC. It encodes CASSSRLAQETQYF.

This sequence joins TRBV6-5 and TRBJ2-7; 11 positions match TRBD2. V gave up 2 bases and J gave up 2 bases; unmatched junction bases: 5. The germline V gene has CDR1 MNHEY and CDR2 SVGAGI. This CDR3 has 16 amino acids. The CDR3 reads CASSYGAGLAAYEQYF. CDR3 in DNA: TGTGCCAGCAGTTACGGTGCGGGACTAGCGGCCTACGAGCAGTACTTC.

In its sample, this clone was seen once. The V and J genes are TRBV7-8 and TRBJ2-4, with D perhaps TRBD1 (6 bases). The germline V and J ends were trimmed by 1 base and 6 bases, with 22 bases remaining between them. Germline V gene sequence: CDR1 SGHVS, CDR2 FQNEAQ. The CDR3 contains 18 residues. The CDR3 region has the DNA TGTGCCAGCAGCTTAGAGCCCCGGGCAGGTCAAGGGGGAAACATTCAGTACTTC. Encoded protein: CASSLEPRAGQGGNIQYF. Full variable domain (rest looked up from reference TRBV7-8 and TRBJ2-4): GAGVSQSPRYKVAKRGQDVALRCDPISGHVSLFWYQQALGQGPEFLTYFQNEAQLDKSGLPSDRFFAERPEGSVSTLKIQRTQQEDSAVYLCASSLEPRAGQGGNIQYFGAGTRLSVL.

V is TRBV7-9 and J is TRBJ2-1, with 9 bases that match TRBD1. Germline values: CDR1 SEHNR, CDR2 FQNEAQ (reference sequence). V gave up 3 bases and J gave up 8 bases; unmatched junction bases: 11. The CDR3 consists of 16 residues. The CDR3 DNA sequence: TGTGCCAGCAGCTTTTATGGGGACAGGGAGGCAGATGAGCAGTTCTTC. Its protein product is CASSFYGDREADEQFF.